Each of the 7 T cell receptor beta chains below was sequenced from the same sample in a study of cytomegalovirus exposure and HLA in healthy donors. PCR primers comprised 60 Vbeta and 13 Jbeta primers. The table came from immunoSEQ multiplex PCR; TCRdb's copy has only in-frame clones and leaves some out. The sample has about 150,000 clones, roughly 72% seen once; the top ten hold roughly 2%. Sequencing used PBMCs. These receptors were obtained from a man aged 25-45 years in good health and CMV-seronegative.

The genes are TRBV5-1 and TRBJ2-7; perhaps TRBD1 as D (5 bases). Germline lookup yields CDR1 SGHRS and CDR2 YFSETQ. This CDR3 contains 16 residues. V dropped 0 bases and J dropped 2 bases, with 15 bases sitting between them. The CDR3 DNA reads TGCGCCAGCAGCTTGGAAGGTGGACAAAGCCCCTACGAGCAGTACTTC. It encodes CASSLEGGQSPYEQYF.

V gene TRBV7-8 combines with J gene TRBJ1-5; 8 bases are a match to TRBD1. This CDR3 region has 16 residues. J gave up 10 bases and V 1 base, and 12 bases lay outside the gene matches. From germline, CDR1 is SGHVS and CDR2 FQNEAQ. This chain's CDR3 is CASSLGGRTGPIPQHF. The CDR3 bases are TGTGCCAGCAGCTTAGGGGGTCGGACAGGGCCCATACCCCAGCATTTT.

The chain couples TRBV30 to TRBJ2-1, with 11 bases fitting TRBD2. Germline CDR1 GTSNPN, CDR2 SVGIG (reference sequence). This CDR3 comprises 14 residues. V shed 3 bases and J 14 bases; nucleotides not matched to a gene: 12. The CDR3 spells CAWSDGSGGEGKFF. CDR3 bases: TGTGCCTGGAGCGACGGTAGCGGGGGGGAGGGGAAGTTCTTC.

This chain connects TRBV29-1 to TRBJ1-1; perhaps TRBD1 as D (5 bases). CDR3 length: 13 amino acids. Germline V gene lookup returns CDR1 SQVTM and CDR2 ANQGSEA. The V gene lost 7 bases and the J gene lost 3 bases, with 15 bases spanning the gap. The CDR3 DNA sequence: TGCAGCGCTCAACCGGGACTGTACACTGAAGCTTTCTTT. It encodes CSAQPGLYTEAFF.

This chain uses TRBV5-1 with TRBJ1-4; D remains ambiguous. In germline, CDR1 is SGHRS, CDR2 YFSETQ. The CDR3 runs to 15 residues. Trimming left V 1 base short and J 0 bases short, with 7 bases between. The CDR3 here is CASSLREATNEKLFF. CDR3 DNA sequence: TGCGCCAGCAGCTTGAGGGAGGCAACTAATGAAAAACTGTTTTTT.

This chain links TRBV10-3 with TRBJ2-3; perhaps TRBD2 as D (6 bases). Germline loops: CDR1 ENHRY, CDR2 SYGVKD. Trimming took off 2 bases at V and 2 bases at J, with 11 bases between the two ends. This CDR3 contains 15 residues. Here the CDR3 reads CAISEGGAHTDTQYF. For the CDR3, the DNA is TGTGCCATCAGTGAGGGCGGGGCGCACACAGATACGCAGTATTTT.

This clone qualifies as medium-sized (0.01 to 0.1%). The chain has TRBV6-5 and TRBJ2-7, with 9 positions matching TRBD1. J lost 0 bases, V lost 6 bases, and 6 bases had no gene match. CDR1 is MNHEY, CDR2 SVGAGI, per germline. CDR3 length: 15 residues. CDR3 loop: CASRQGQGLSYEQYF. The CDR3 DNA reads TGTGCCAGCAGACAGGGACAGGGCCTCTCCTACGAGCAGTACTTC.